Listed below are T cell receptor beta chains from one sample, sequenced in a study of blood T cell repertoires in COVID-19. Sequenced by immunoSEQ multiplex PCR; TCRdb stores in-frame clones only, minus some. The sample holds roughly 250,000 clones, approximately 86% seen once. Source material: PBMCs or T cells enriched from blood (not recorded which). The receptors shown here come from a woman aged 25 to 39 with acute COVID-19. Both conserved end residues are trimmed from each CDR3. Each record gives: D gene, V gene, J gene, CDR3 protein. D genes are given only for firm matches.

d_gene: .
v_gene: TRBV4-1
j_gene: TRBJ1-1
CDR3aa: ASGRTLNTEAF

d_gene: .
v_gene: TRBV6-5
j_gene: TRBJ1-6
CDR3aa: ASTYLGASPLH

d_gene: .
v_gene: TRBV4-3
j_gene: TRBJ1-2
CDR3aa: ASSQDQGWGYT

d_gene: .
v_gene: TRBV20-1
j_gene: TRBJ2-5
CDR3aa: SASSREETQY

d_gene: TRBD1
v_gene: TRBV5-4
j_gene: TRBJ2-7
CDR3aa: ASSLVGTGEEQY

d_gene: .
v_gene: TRBV30
j_gene: TRBJ1-2
CDR3aa: AWTRLGGMGYGYT

d_gene: .
v_gene: TRBV4-3
j_gene: TRBJ1-5
CDR3aa: ASSQDSGSNQPQH

d_gene: .
v_gene: TRBV15
j_gene: TRBJ1-2
CDR3aa: ATSREKGDYGYT

d_gene: .
v_gene: TRBV7-8
j_gene: TRBJ1-1
CDR3aa: ASSRGEGRAF

d_gene: TRBD2
v_gene: TRBV10-2
j_gene: TRBJ2-2
CDR3aa: ASRTSGGGTGELF

d_gene: .
v_gene: TRBV6-5
j_gene: TRBJ1-2
CDR3aa: ASSYSKFRVYGYT

d_gene: TRBD2
v_gene: TRBV7-2
j_gene: TRBJ2-3
CDR3aa: ASSETGTSGYTQY

d_gene: TRBD1
v_gene: TRBV4-1
j_gene: TRBJ1-5
CDR3aa: ASSQVRMDRGNQPQH

d_gene: .
v_gene: TRBV5-6
j_gene: TRBJ1-5
CDR3aa: ASSLMTEPQH

d_gene: .
v_gene: TRBV27
j_gene: TRBJ1-1
CDR3aa: ASQKGGRTEAF

d_gene: .
v_gene: TRBV7-2
j_gene: TRBJ1-2
CDR3aa: ASSLDWRTGSDYGYT

d_gene: TRBD1
v_gene: TRBV27
j_gene: TRBJ1-2
CDR3aa: ASSHRGKSYGYT

d_gene: .
v_gene: TRBV29-1
j_gene: TRBJ2-1
CDR3aa: SVEDQTGTPQV

d_gene: .
v_gene: TRBV5-6
j_gene: TRBJ2-5
CDR3aa: ASSLVGTEETQY

d_gene: .
v_gene: TRBV6-2/TRBV6-3
j_gene: TRBJ1-5
CDR3aa: ASSPSFGLSNQPQH

d_gene: .
v_gene: TRBV11-2
j_gene: TRBJ2-5
CDR3aa: ASSLVATQY

d_gene: TRBD2
v_gene: TRBV5-1
j_gene: TRBJ2-5
CDR3aa: ASSTGLAGVETQY

d_gene: .
v_gene: TRBV4-1
j_gene: TRBJ1-6
CDR3aa: ASSQNAGRSYNSPLH

d_gene: TRBD1
v_gene: TRBV5-6
j_gene: TRBJ1-6
CDR3aa: ASSSTGTGVRLGSPLH

d_gene: .
v_gene: TRBV30
j_gene: TRBJ1-2
CDR3aa: AWSQTFKGGYT

d_gene: TRBD2
v_gene: TRBV19
j_gene: TRBJ2-3
CDR3aa: ASSSVTSEDTDTQY

d_gene: TRBD1
v_gene: TRBV3-1/TRBV3-2
j_gene: TRBJ1-6
CDR3aa: ASSQGFWAGGKDSPLH

d_gene: TRBD1
v_gene: TRBV6-1
j_gene: TRBJ2-7
CDR3aa: ASSEEGQGAFEQY

d_gene: .
v_gene: TRBV12-3/TRBV12-4
j_gene: TRBJ2-1
CDR3aa: ASSLERGGGF

d_gene: TRBD1
v_gene: TRBV7-9
j_gene: TRBJ1-2
CDR3aa: ASSLGPRNRGGYGYT

d_gene: .
v_gene: TRBV5-4
j_gene: TRBJ1-6
CDR3aa: ASTLDGVSPLH

d_gene: .
v_gene: TRBV7-8
j_gene: TRBJ2-7
CDR3aa: ASSRQLSYEQY

d_gene: TRBD2
v_gene: TRBV28
j_gene: TRBJ2-5
CDR3aa: ASSSRTSGGAWETQY

d_gene: .
v_gene: TRBV11-3
j_gene: TRBJ2-7
CDR3aa: ASSKTTGAYEQY

d_gene: .
v_gene: TRBV4-2
j_gene: TRBJ1-1
CDR3aa: ASSRGAMNTEAF

d_gene: .
v_gene: TRBV7-9
j_gene: TRBJ1-6
CDR3aa: ASSTRTAETYNSPLH

d_gene: TRBD1
v_gene: TRBV10-2
j_gene: TRBJ1-1
CDR3aa: ASSPRTGNTEAF

d_gene: .
v_gene: TRBV12-3/TRBV12-4
j_gene: TRBJ1-4
CDR3aa: ASSLPQGRKLF

d_gene: .
v_gene: TRBV9
j_gene: TRBJ2-1
CDR3aa: ASSDRIAANEQF

d_gene: TRBD1
v_gene: TRBV15
j_gene: TRBJ1-2
CDR3aa: ATRATGGDGYT

d_gene: .
v_gene: TRBV27
j_gene: TRBJ1-2
CDR3aa: ASSPTGRYGYT

d_gene: TRBD1
v_gene: TRBV19
j_gene: TRBJ1-1
CDR3aa: ASRPGGTGTEAF

d_gene: TRBD2
v_gene: TRBV24-1
j_gene: TRBJ2-3
CDR3aa: ATSDRTSGDTDTQY

d_gene: TRBD1
v_gene: TRBV27
j_gene: TRBJ1-2
CDR3aa: ATTSGQGDYGYT

d_gene: .
v_gene: TRBV5-5
j_gene: TRBJ2-7
CDR3aa: ASSFAGTVYEQY